This T cell receptor (beta chain) derives from a study of cytomegalovirus exposure and HLA in healthy donors. Germline CDR1 and CDR2: SGHDT and YYEEEE. V shed 0 bases and J shed 0 bases, with 10 bases lying between them. The CDR3 covers 16 residues. It was with 60 Vbeta and 13 Jbeta primers that the PCR ran. TCRdb's table, derived via immunoSEQ multiplex PCR, lists solely in-frame clones and lacks some. The table for this sample gives 180,000 or so clones. The clonotype comes from a boy younger than 18 in good health and CMV-seronegative. Sequenced sample: PBMCs. The chain couples TRBV5-6 to TRBJ1-3, with TRBD1 as a possible D gene (5 bases). The CDR3 DNA sequence: TGTGCCAGCAGCTTGGTGGGCAGGGCCTCTGGAAACACCATATATTTT. Translated: CASSLVGRASGNTIYF.